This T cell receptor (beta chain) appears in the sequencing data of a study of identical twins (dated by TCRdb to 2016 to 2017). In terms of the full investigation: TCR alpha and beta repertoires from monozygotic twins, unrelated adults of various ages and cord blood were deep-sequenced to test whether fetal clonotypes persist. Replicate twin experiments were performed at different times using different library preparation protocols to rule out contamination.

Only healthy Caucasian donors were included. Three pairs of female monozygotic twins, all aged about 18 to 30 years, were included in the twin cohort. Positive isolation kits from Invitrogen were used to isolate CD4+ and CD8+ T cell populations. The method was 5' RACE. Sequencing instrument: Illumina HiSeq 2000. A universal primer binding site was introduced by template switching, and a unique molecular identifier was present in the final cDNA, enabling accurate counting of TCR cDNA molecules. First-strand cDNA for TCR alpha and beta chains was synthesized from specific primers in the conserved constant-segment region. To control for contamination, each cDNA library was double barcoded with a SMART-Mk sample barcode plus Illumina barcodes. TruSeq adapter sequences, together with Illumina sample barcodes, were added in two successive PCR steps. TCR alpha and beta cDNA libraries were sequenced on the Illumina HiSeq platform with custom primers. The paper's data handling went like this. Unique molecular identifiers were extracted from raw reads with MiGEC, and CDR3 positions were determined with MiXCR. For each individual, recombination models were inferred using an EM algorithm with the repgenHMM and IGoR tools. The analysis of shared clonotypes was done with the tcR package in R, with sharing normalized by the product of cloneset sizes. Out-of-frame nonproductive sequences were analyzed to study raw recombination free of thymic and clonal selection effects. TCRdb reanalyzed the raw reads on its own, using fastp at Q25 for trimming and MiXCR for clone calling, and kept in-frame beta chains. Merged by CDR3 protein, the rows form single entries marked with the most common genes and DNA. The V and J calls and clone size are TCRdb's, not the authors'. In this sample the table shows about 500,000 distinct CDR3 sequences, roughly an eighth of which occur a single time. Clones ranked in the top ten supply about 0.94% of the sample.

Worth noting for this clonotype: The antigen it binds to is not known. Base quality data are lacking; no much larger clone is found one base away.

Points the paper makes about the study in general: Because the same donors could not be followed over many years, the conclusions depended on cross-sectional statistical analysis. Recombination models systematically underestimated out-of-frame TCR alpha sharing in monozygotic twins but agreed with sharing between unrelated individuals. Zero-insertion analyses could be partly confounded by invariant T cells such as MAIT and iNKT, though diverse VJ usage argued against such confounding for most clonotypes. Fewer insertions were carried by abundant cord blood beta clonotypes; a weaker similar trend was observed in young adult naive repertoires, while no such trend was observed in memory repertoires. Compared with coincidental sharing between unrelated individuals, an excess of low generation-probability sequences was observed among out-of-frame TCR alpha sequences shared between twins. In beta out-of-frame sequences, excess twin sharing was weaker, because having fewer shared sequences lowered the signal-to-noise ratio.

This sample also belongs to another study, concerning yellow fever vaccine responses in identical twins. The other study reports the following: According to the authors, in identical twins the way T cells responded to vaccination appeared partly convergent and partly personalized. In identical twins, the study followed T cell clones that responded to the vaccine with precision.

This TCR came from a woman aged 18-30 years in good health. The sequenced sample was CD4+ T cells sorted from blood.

The CDR3 is CSARTGGGTWGANVLTF. At the DNA level, the sequence is TGCAGTGCTAGAACAGGGGGAGGAACGTGGGGGGCCAACGTCCTGACTTTC. The sequence joins TRBV20-1 to TRBJ2-6; 8 nucleotides in the junction match TRBD1. CDR1 is given as DFQATT and CDR2 as SNEGSKA, both from the germline V gene (reference sequence). V and J are trimmed by 2 bases and 4 bases, and the gene matches miss 10 bases of the junction. Spanning cysteine to phenylalanine, the CDR3 consists of 17 amino acids. CDR3 DNA is the only sequence kept; it has 51 bases, read in frame from the first base.